The T cell receptor (beta chain) described here comes from a study of cytomegalovirus exposure and HLA in healthy donors. The study, taken as a whole, reports: Most TCR sequences showed up rarely, but some public TCRs showed up in many donors.

Using immunoSEQ multiplex PCR, the repertoire was profiled, and TCRdb retains in-frame clones only, with some absent. The sample lists 150,000 to 200,000 clones, 85% occurring once. Concerning this clone itself: Its antigen is still unknown.

CDR1 is SGHTA, CDR2 FQGNSA, per germline. The V and J ends lost 1 base and 6 bases, in that order; junction bases with no gene match: 6. The CDR3 runs to 16 residues. V usage is TRBV7-2 and J usage is TRBJ1-2, with 12 bases lining up with TRBD1. The clonotype originates from a man younger than 40 in good health and CMV-seropositive. Sequenced input: PBMCs. CDR3 loop: CASSLVWGQGADGYTF. CDR3 DNA sequence: TGTGCCAGCAGCTTAGTATGGGGACAGGGGGCAGATGGCTACACCTTC.